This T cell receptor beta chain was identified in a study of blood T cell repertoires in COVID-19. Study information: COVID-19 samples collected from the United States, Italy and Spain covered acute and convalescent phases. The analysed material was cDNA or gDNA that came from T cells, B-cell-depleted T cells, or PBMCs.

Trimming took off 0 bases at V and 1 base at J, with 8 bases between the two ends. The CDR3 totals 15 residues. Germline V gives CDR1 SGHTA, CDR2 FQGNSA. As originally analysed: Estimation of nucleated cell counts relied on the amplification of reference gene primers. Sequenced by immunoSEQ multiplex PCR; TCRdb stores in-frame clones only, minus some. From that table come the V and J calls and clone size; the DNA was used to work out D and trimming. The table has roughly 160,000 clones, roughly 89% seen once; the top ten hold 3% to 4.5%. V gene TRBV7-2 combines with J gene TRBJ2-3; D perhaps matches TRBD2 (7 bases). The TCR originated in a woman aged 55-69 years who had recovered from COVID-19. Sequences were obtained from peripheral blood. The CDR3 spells CASSLAGGRTDTQYF. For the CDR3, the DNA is TGTGCCAGCAGCTTAGCGGGGGGGCGCACAGATACGCAGTATTTT.